This T cell receptor beta chain was sequenced in a study of cytomegalovirus exposure and HLA in healthy donors. Regarding this clone: Its antigen is not known.

Study-level points and caveats: Across HLA loci, a later analysis found differing TCR association rates, with DRB1 most and HLA-C fewest.

Primers: 60 Vbeta forward and 13 Jbeta reverse. The repertoire was sequenced with immunoSEQ multiplex PCR; TCRdb's copy has only in-frame clones and lacks some. The sample contains 60,000 to 80,000 clones, about 69% of which appear only once. CDR1 and CDR2 (germline): GTSNPN, SVGIG (reference sequence). This CDR3 has 11 amino acids. Trimming cost V 1 base and J 9 bases, with 9 bases left between them. This chain uses TRBV30 with TRBJ2-5, with D unresolved. The sequence derives from a woman aged 25 to 39 in good health and CMV-seronegative. Sample: PBMCs. CDR3 sequence: CAWSGSSAQYF. CDR3 DNA sequence: TGTGCCTGGAGTGGGTCCTCGGCCCAGTACTTC. The full variable domain, rest sourced from reference TRBV30 and TRBJ2-5, is SQTIHQWPATLVQPVGSPLSLECTVEGTSNPNLYWYRQAAGRGLQLLFYSVGIGQISSEVPQNLSASRPQDRQFILSSKKLLLSDSGFYLCAWSGSSAQYFGPGTRLLVL.